This T cell receptor beta chain was sequenced during a study of CD8+CD57+ T cells in acquired aplastic anemia. Looking at the study overall: CD4+ and CD8+ cells, once sorted, gave DNA averaging 3.2 ug. The study's findings and limits: In common between the patients and the controls were twenty-nine CD8+ CDR3 sequences.

Germline loops: CDR1 KGHDR, CDR2 SFDVKD. V gave up 9 bases and J gave up 4 bases, with 17 bases separating them. CDR3 size: 14 residues. Selection for sequencing was limited to patients who had shown CD8+CD57+ cell expansion by flow cytometry. Severe acquired aplastic anemia was present in all patients. Patients were untreated when blood was sampled. The template for TCR beta VDJ and CDR3 sequence profiling was genomic DNA. TCRdb ran MiXCR on the reads and lists one entry per CDR3 protein. The data contain 120,000 or so distinct CDR3 sequences, about two fifths of them singletons. Many counts were recorded for this clonotype. Antigen specificity is unknown.

The receptor comes from a human donor with aplastic anemia. The sequenced sample was sorted CD4+, CD8+, or CD8+CD57+ T cells (not recorded which) from PBMCs. The rearrangement links TRBV24-1 to TRBJ1-2, with D tentatively TRBD1 (6 bases). The CDR3 reads CATSTGQVGYGYTF. The DNA for the CDR3 is TGTGCCACCTCTACAGGGCAGGTCGGCTATGGCTACACCTTC.